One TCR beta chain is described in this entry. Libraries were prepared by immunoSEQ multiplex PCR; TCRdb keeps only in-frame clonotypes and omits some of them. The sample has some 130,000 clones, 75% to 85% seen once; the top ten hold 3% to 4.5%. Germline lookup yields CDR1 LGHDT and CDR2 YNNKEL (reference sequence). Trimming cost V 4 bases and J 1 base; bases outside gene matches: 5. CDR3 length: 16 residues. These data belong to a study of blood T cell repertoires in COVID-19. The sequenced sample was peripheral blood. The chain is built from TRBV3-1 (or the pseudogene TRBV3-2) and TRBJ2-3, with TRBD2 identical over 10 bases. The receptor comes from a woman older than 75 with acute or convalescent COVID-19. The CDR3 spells CASSLSSGGGTDTQYF. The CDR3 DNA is TGTGCCAGCAGCCTGTCTAGCGGGGGAGGCACAGATACGCAGTATTTT.